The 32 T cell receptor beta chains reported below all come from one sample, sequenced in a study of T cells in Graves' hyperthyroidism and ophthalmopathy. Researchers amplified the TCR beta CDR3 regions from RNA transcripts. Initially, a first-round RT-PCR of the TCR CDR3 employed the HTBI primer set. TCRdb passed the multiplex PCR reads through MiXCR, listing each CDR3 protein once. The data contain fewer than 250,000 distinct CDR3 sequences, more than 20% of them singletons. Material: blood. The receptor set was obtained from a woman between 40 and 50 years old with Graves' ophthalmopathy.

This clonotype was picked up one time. This CDR3 reads CASSFNRDNYGYTF. Here the CDR3 DNA reads TGTGCCAGCAGCTTTAACAGGGATAACTATGGCTACACCTTC. The chain is built from TRBV27 and TRBJ1-2, with D perhaps matching TRBD1 (6 bases). Germline V gene sequence: CDR1 MNHEY, CDR2 SMNVEV (reference sequence). The length of the CDR3 is 14 residues. Trimming removed 6 bases at V and 1 base at J, with 12 bases between.

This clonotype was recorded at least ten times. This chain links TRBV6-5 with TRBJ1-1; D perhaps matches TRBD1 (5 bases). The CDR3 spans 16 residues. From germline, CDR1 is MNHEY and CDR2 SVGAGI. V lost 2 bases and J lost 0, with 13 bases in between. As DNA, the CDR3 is TGTGCCAGCAGTTACGTTGGACAAGCCATGAACACTGAAGCTTTCTTT. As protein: CASSYVGQAMNTEAFF.

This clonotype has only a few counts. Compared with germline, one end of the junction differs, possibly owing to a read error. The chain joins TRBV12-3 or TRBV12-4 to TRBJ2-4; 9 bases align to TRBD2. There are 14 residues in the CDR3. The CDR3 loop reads CASCPRGGENVQYF. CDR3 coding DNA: TGTGCCAGCTGCCCGCGGGGGGGCGAAAACGTTCAGTACTTC.

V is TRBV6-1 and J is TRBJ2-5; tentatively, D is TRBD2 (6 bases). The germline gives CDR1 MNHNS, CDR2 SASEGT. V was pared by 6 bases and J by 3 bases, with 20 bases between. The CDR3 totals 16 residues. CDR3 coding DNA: TGTGCCAGCAGCCCTCTCGGATTGAGGGAGGAAGAGACCCAGTACTTC. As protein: CASSPLGLREEETQYF.

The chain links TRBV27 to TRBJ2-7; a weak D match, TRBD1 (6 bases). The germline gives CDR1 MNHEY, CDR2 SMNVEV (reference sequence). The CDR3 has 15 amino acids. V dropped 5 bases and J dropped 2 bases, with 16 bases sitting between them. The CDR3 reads CASSPQDSETYEQYF. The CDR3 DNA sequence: TGTGCCAGCAGTCCGCAGGACAGTGAGACCTACGAGCAGTACTTC.

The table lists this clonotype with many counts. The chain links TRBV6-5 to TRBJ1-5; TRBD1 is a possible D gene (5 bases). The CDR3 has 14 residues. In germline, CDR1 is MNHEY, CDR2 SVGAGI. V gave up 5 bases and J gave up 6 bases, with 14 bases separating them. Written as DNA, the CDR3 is TGTGCCAGCAGTCGCTCCATTGGGGGTCAGCCCCAGCATTTT. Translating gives CASSRSIGGQPQHF.

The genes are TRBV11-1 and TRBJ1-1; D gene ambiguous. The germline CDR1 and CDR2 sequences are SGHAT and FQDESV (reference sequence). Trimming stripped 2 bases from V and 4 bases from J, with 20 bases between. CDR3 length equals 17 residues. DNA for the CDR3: TGTGCCAGCAGCTTAACACCCCAGCGTAAGTGGGGCACTGAAGCTTTCTTT. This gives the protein CASSLTPQRKWGTEAFF.

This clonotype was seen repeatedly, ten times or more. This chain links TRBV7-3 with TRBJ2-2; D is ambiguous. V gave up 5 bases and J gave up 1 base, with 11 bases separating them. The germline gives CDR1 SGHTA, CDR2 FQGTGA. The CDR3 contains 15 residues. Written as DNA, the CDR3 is TGTGCCAGCAGCCCGTGGGCAGGGAACACCGGGGAGCTGTTTTTT. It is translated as CASSPWAGNTGELFF.

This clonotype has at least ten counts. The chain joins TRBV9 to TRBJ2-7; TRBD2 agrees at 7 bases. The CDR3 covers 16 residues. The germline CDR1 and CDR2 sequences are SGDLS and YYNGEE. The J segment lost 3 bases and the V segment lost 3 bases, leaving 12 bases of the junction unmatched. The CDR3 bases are TGTGCCAGCAGCGCCTCGAGCGGGAATGGTTTCTACGAGCAGTACTTC. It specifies CASSASSGNGFYEQYF. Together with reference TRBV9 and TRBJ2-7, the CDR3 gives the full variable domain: DSGVTQTPKHLITATGQRVTLRCSPRSGDLSVYWYQQSLDQGLQFLIQYYNGEERAKGNILERFSAQQFPDLHSELNLSSLELGDSALYFCASSASSGNGFYEQYFGPGTRLTVT.

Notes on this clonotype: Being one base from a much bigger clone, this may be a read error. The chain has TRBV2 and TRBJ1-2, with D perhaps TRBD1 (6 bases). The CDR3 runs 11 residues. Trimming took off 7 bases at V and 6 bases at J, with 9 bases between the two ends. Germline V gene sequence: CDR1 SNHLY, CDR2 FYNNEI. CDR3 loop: CASNRDHGYTF. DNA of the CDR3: TGTGCCAGCAACAGGGACCATGGCTACACCTTC.

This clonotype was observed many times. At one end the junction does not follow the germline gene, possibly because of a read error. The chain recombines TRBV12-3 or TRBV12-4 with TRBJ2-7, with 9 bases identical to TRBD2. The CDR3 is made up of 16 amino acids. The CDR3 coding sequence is TGTGCCGGCAGCCCAAGAGGGGTAGCGGGAGTGGGGGAGCAGTACTTC. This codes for CAGSPRGVAGVGEQYF.

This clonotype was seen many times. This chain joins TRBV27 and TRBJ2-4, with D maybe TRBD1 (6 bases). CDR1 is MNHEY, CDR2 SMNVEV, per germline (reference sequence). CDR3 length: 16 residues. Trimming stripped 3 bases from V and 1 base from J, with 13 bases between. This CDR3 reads CASSLAGALAKNIQYF. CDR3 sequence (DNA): TGTGCCAGCAGTTTGGCAGGGGCCTTGGCCAAAAACATTCAGTACTTC.

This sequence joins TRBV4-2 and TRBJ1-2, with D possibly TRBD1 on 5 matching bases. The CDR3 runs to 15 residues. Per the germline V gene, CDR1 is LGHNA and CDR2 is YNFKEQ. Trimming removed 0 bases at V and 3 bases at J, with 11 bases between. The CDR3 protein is CASSQDPGTDYGYTF. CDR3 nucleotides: TGTGCCAGCAGCCAAGATCCTGGGACGGACTATGGCTACACCTTC.

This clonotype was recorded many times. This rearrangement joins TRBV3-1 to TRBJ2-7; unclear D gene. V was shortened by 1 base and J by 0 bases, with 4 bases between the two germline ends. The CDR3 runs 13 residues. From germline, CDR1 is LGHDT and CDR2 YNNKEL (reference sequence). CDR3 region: CASSQVPSYEQYF. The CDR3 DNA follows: TGTGCCAGCAGCCAAGTACCCTCCTACGAGCAGTACTTC.

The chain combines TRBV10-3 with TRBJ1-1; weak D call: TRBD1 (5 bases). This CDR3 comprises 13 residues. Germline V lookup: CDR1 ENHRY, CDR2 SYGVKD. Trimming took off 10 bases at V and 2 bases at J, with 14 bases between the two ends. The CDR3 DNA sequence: TGTGCCAGCAGGACCAGGGCCAACACTGAAGCTTTCTTT. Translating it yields CASRTRANTEAFF.

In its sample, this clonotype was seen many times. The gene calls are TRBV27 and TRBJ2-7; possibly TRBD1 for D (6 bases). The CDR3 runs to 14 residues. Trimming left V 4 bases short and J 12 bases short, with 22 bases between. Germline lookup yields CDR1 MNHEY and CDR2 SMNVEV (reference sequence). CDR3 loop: CASSSTYPTGGRYF. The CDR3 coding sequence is TGTGCCAGCAGTTCCACTTACCCGACAGGCGGAAGGTACTTC.

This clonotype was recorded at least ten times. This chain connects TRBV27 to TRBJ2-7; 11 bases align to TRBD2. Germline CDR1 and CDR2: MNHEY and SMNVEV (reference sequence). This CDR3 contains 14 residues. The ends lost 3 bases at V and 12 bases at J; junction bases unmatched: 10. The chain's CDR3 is CASSFLGLAEVRYF. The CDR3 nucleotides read TGTGCCAGCAGTTTCCTGGGACTAGCGGAGGTTCGGTACTTC.

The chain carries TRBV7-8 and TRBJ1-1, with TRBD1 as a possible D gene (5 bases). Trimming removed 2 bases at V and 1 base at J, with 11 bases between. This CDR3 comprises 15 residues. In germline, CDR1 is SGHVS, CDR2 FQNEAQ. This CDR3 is CASSLWGEPNTEAFF. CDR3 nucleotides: TGTGCCAGCAGCTTATGGGGGGAACCGAACACTGAAGCTTTCTTT.

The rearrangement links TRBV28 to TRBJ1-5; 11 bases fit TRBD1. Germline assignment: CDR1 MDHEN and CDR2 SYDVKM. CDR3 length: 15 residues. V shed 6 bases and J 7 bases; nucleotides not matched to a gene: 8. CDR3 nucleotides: TGTGCCAGCAGCCCGGACAGGGGGCTAGGGCAGCCCCAGCATTTT. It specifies CASSPDRGLGQPQHF.

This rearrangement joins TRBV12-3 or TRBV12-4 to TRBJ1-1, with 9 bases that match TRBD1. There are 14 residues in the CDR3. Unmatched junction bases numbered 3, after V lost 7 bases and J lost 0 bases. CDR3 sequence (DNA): TGTGCCAGCAAGGACAGGGGTATGAACACTGAAGCTTTCTTT. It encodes CASKDRGMNTEAFF.

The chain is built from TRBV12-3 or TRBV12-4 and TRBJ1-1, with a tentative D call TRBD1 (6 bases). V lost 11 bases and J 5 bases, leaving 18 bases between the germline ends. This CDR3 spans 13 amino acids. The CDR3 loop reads CAGSRGGITEAFF. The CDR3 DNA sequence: TGTGCCGGTTCAAGGGGGGGAATAACTGAAGCTTTCTTT.

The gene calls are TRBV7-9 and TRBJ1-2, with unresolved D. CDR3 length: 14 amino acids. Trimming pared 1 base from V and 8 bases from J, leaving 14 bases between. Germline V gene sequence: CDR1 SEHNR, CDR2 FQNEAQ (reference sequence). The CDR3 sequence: CASSLGVGKYGYTF. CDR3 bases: TGTGCCAGCAGCTTAGGGGTAGGGAAATACGGCTACACCTTC.

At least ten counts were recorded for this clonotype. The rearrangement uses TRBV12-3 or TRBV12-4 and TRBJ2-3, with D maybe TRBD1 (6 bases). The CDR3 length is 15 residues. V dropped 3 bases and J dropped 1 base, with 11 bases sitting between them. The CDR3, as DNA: TGTGCCAGCAGTTTGACAGGAGTGGGCACAGATACGCAGTATTTT. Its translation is CASSLTGVGTDTQYF.

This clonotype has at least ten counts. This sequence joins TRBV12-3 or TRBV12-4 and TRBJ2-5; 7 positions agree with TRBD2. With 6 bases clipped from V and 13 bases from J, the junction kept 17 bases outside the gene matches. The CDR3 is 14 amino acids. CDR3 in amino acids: CASSPSSRAGIGYF. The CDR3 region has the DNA TGTGCCAGCAGCCCATCTAGCAGAGCGGGAATAGGGTACTTC.

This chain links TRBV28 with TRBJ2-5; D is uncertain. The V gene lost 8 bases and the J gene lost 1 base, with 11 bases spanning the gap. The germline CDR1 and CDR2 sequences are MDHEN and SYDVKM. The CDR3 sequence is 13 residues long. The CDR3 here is CASAYTSQETQYF. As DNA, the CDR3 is TGTGCCAGCGCTTATACATCCCAAGAGACCCAGTACTTC. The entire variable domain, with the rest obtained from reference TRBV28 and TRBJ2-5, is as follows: DVKVTQSSRYLVKRTGEKVFLECVQDMDHENMFWYRQDPGLGLRLIYFSYDVKMKEKGDIPEGYSVSREKKERFSLILESASTNQTSMYLCASAYTSQETQYFGPGTRLLVL.

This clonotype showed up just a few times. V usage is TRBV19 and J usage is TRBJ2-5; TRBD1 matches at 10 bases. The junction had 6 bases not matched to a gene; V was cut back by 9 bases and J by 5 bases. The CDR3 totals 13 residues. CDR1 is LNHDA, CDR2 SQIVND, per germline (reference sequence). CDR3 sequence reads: CASRTGGGETQYF. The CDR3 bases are TGTGCCAGCCGGACAGGGGGAGGCGAGACCCAGTACTTC.

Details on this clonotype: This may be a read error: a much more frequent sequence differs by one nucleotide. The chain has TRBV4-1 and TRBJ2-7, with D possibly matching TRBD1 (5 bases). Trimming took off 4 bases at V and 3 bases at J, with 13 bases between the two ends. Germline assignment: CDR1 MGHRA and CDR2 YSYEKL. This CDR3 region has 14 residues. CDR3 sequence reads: CASSPATEYYEQYF. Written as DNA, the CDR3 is TGCGCCAGCAGCCCCGCGACAGAGTACTACGAGCAGTACTTC.

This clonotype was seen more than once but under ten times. The CDR3 DNA follows: TGTGCCAGCAGTTTGATACAGGGGGTGAGCAATCAGCCCCAGCATTTT. Translating it yields CASSLIQGVSNQPQHF. This chain joins TRBV12-3 or TRBV12-4 and TRBJ1-5; 8 nucleotides agree with TRBD1. J gave up 1 base and V 3 bases, and 5 bases lay outside the gene matches. The CDR3 runs to 16 residues.

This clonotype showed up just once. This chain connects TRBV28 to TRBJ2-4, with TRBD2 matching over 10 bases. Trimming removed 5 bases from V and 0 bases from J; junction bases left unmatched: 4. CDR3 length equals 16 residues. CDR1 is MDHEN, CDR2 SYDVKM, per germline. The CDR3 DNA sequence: TGTGCCAGCAGTCGTCTAGCGGGAGTAGCCAAAAACATTCAGTACTTC. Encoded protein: CASSRLAGVAKNIQYF.

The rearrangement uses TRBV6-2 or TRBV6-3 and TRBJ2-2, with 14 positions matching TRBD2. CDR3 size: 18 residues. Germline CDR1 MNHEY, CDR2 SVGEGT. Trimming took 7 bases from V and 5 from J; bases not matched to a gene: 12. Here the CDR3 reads CASIPGTSGGLRTGELFF. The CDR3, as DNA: TGTGCCAGCATCCCCGGGACTAGCGGGGGCCTGCGTACCGGGGAGCTGTTTTTT.

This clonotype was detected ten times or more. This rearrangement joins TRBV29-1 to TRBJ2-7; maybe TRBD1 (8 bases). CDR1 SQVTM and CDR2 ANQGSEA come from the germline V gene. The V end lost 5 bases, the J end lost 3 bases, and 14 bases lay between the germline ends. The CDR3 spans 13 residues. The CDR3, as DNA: TGCAGCGTTCGGACAGGGAGGGGCTACGAGCAGTACTTC. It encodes CSVRTGRGYEQYF.

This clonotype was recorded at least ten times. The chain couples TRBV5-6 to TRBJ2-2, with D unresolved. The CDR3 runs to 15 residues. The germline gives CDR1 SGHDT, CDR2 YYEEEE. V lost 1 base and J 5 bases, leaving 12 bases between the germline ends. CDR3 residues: CASSLLTQRTGELFF. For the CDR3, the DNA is TGTGCCAGCAGCTTGTTGACACAGAGAACCGGGGAGCTGTTTTTT. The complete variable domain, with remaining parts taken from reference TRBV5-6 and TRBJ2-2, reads DAGVTQSPTHLIKTRGQQVTLRCSPKSGHDTVSWYQQALGQGPQFIFQYYEEEERQRGNFPDRFSGHQFPNYSSELNVNALLLGDSALYLCASSLLTQRTGELFFGEGSRLTVL.